Detailed here is one T cell receptor (beta chain). Here immunoSEQ multiplex PCR was the method, and the copy in TCRdb shows in-frame clones only, minus some. Here the sample spans more than 550,000 clones, approximately 83% being singletons. The sample belongs to a study of shared T cell receptors in the human thymus. The CDR3 has 15 amino acids. V was cut by 0 bases and J by 1 base, with 9 bases left in between. The germline CDR1 and CDR2 sequences are MGHRA and YSYEKL. The same data also went into a second study, on human thymus T cells.

This TCR derives from a girl in the first two years of life with a congenital heart defect. Sequencing was carried out using thymocytes. The chain carries TRBV4-1 and TRBJ1-1; the D is unclear. The CDR3 DNA reads as TGCGCCAGCAGCCAAGAAATCAGACAGAACACTGAAGCTTTCTTT. It codes for CASSQEIRQNTEAFF.